These 5 T cell receptor beta chains were all obtained from the same sample, sequenced in a study of blood T cell repertoires in COVID-19. Clones were read by immunoSEQ multiplex PCR, and TCRdb kept only the in-frame ones, dropping some. The sample consists of about 300,000 clones, 85% to 90% of them appearing once. Sequencing used PBMCs or T cells enriched from blood (not recorded which). These receptors came from a man in his thirties or forties who had recovered from COVID-19.

This rearrangement joins TRBV5-1 to TRBJ2-7; no clear D. Deletions cut 2 bases from V and 0 bases from J, with 6 bases between. The germline V gene has CDR1 SGHRS and CDR2 YFSETQ. The CDR3 runs 13 residues. Here the CDR3 reads CASSFGISYEQYF. CDR3 DNA sequence: TGCGCCAGCAGCTTTGGCATCTCCTACGAGCAGTACTTC.

On this clone itself: The same CDR3 arises from other DNA sequences in this sample as well. The chain links TRBV7-2 to TRBJ1-5; tentative D call: TRBD1 (6 bases). The CDR3 contains 15 residues. Between the trimmed V and J ends, which lost 3 bases and 3 bases, there was a span of 12 bases. Germline V gene sequence: CDR1 SGHTA, CDR2 FQGNSA. The CDR3 spells CASSLQGTVNQPQHF. The CDR3 DNA reads TGTGCCAGCAGCTTGCAGGGGACGGTCAATCAGCCCCAGCATTTT. The full variable domain, rest sourced from reference TRBV7-2 and TRBJ1-5, is GAGVSQSPSNKVTEKGKDVELRCDPISGHTALYWYRQSLGQGLEFLIYFQGNSAPDKSGLPSDRFSAERTGGSVSTLTIQRTQQEDSAVYLCASSLQGTVNQPQHFGDGTRLSIL.

The rearrangement links TRBV29-1 to TRBJ2-4; 9 nucleotides align to TRBD1. J was trimmed by 9 bases and V by 4 bases; bases with no gene match: 10. The CDR3 length is 14 residues. CDR1 and CDR2 from the germline V gene are SQVTM and ANQGSEA. This CDR3 is CSVARTGARGIQYF. CDR3 sequence (DNA): TGCAGCGTTGCCCGGACAGGGGCAAGGGGCATTCAGTACTTC.

V usage is TRBV5-1 and J usage is TRBJ1-3, with 9 positions matching TRBD1. Germline CDR1 SGHRS, CDR2 YFSETQ. V trimming: 0 bases; J trimming: 4 bases; junction bases outside the gene matches: 5. CDR3 length: 16 residues. CDR3 DNA: TGCGCCAGCAGCTTGGCCGGACAGGGGCGCGGAAACACCATATATTTT. Its translation: CASSLAGQGRGNTIYF.

The chain carries TRBV19 and TRBJ1-6; no firm D call. The V and J ends lost 7 bases and 4 bases respectively, with 8 bases between them. The CDR3 is 13 residues long. The germline V gene encodes CDR1 LNHDA and CDR2 SQIVND (reference sequence). The CDR3 region is CASTQVYNSPLHF. The CDR3 DNA is TGTGCCAGTACTCAGGTTTATAATTCACCCCTCCACTTT.